The present TCR beta chain was sequenced within a study of cytomegalovirus exposure and HLA in healthy donors. The PCR employed 60 Vbeta primers together with 13 Jbeta primers. Repertoires were generated with immunoSEQ multiplex PCR, while TCRdb's copy carries only in-frame clones and drops some. Counted here are about 86,000 clones, about two thirds occurring once; the ten biggest clones make up approximately 8.2%. Germline lookup yields CDR1 SGHNT and CDR2 YYREEE (reference sequence). Between the trimmed V and J ends, which lost 4 bases and 6 bases, there was a span of 14 bases. The CDR3 has 14 residues. This clone was counted between two and nine times. No antigen is known for it. General study points: Presence/absence analyses assumed roughly uniform sequencing depth across donors, which may not hold. Among TCR sequences, most were rare, though some public TCRs appeared in many donors.

The receptor was isolated from a man between 60 and 75 years old in good health and CMV-seronegative. The chain couples TRBV5-4 to TRBJ2-4, with a weak D call TRBD1 (5 bases). The material sequenced was PBMCs. The CDR3 DNA reads TGTGCCAGCAGCCCCGACAGCGAGAGAAACATTCAGTACTTC. Translating it yields CASSPDSERNIQYF.